The 7 T cell receptor beta chains below were found in one sample sequenced in a study of blood T cell repertoires in COVID-19. Some clones are missing from TCRdb's copy, which holds only in-frame ones; the method was immunoSEQ multiplex PCR. The sample shows about 200,000 clones, approximately 84% of them seen only once. The sequenced sample consisted of peripheral blood. All receptors come from a human donor with acute or convalescent COVID-19. The donor label of this sample is uncertain.

With regard to this clone: The junction differs from germline at one of its ends, possibly a read error. V gene TRBV7-9 combines with J gene TRBJ1-5, with D unresolved. Germline V lookup: CDR1 SEHNR, CDR2 FQNEAQ (reference sequence). CDR3 length equals 14 residues. The CDR3 loop is CASSPAGSHQPQHF. CDR3 coding DNA: TGTGCCAGCAGCCCGGCGGGTAGCCATCAGCCCCAGCATTTT.

A single count supports this clone. The genes are TRBV2 and TRBJ2-2, with TRBD2 matching 7 bases. V shed 1 base and J 5 bases; nucleotides not matched to a gene: 4. CDR3 length: 15 residues. Germline V gene sequence: CDR1 SNHLY, CDR2 FYNNEI. The CDR3 spells CASSEGGGGTGELFF. CDR3 sequence (DNA): TGTGCCAGCAGTGAAGGGGGCGGGGGAACCGGGGAGCTGTTTTTT.

Remarks on this clone: The same CDR3 can be traced to other DNA sequences in this sample. The chain couples TRBV18 to TRBJ2-7; 11 nucleotides align to TRBD1. The CDR3 is 15 residues long. Germline CDR1 reads KGHSH; CDR2 reads LQKENI. V shed 0 bases, J shed 2 bases, and the junction held 0 bases outside the gene matches. The CDR3 nucleotides read TGTGCCAGCTCACCACCGGGACAGGGGGCCTACGAGCAGTACTTC. Protein sequence: CASSPPGQGAYEQYF.

The chain carries TRBV19 and TRBJ1-2; a weak D match, TRBD1 (5 bases). Trimming stripped 0 bases from V and 4 bases from J, with 9 bases between. The CDR3 is made up of 14 amino acids. CDR1 and CDR2 from the germline V gene are LNHDA and SQIVND (reference sequence). The CDR3 sequence: CASSIDRRGYGYTF. Written as DNA, the CDR3 is TGTGCCAGTAGTATAGATCGTAGGGGCTATGGCTACACCTTC.

In regard to this clone: Different DNA sequences within this sample yield the same CDR3. CDR3 coding DNA: TGTGCCAGCTCCTTGGGGGACAGATACAATGAGCAGTTCTTC. It yields the protein CASSLGDRYNEQFF. The rearrangement uses TRBV27 and TRBJ2-1; 7 positions match TRBD1. Germline values: CDR1 MNHEY, CDR2 SMNVEV (reference sequence). The CDR3 covers 14 residues. V lost 8 bases to trimming and J lost 4 bases; unmatched junction nucleotides: 8.

As DNA, the CDR3 is TGTGCCAGCAGTGAACAGATCGGGGAGCTGTTTTTT. It translates to CASSEQIGELFF. The chain recombines TRBV2 with TRBJ2-2; D not resolved. Per the germline V gene, CDR1 is SNHLY and CDR2 is FYNNEI. Trimming left V 2 bases short and J 7 bases short, with 5 bases between. This CDR3 has 12 residues. Drawing the rest from reference TRBV2 and TRBJ2-2, the complete variable domain is EPEVTQTPSHQVTQMGQEVILRCVPISNHLYFYWYRQILGQKVEFLVSFYNNEISEKSEIFDDQFSVERPDGSNFTLKIRSTKLEDSAMYFCASSEQIGELFFGEGSRLTVL.

In this sample, this clone turned up many times. This chain joins TRBV2 and TRBJ1-4; 7 positions match TRBD1. V lost 6 bases to trimming and J lost 3 bases; unmatched junction nucleotides: 7. This CDR3 has 15 amino acids. Germline V CDR1 and CDR2: SNHLY, FYNNEI. DNA for the CDR3: TGTGCCAGCAGCGCTGCAACAGGGGCTAATGAAAAACTGTTTTTT. Translating gives CASSAATGANEKLFF.